This T cell receptor beta chain originates from a study of blood T cells in healthy people across ages. General study findings and limits: Per million T cells, TCR beta diversity dropped about linearly as age rose.

A J-beta primer mix and a sample-barcoded 5' primer were used in a second PCR of roughly 6 to 11 cycles. TCRdb passed the 5' RACE reads through MiXCR, listing each CDR3 protein once. The sample lists approximately 2,000,000 distinct CDR3 sequences; 35% to 50% were seen once. This clonotype has only one observation. Its specificity is not known. This CDR3 contains 15 residues. CDR1 and CDR2 (germline): SEHNR, FQNEAQ (reference sequence). Unmatched junction bases numbered 5, after V lost 1 base and J lost 3 bases. The source material was blood. This receptor was taken from a human donor in good health. The chain links TRBV7-9 to TRBJ1-1; 7 bases fit TRBD1. CDR3 in DNA: TGTGCCAGCAGCTTAGGACAGGGCATTTACACTGAAGCTTTCTTT. It encodes CASSLGQGIYTEAFF.